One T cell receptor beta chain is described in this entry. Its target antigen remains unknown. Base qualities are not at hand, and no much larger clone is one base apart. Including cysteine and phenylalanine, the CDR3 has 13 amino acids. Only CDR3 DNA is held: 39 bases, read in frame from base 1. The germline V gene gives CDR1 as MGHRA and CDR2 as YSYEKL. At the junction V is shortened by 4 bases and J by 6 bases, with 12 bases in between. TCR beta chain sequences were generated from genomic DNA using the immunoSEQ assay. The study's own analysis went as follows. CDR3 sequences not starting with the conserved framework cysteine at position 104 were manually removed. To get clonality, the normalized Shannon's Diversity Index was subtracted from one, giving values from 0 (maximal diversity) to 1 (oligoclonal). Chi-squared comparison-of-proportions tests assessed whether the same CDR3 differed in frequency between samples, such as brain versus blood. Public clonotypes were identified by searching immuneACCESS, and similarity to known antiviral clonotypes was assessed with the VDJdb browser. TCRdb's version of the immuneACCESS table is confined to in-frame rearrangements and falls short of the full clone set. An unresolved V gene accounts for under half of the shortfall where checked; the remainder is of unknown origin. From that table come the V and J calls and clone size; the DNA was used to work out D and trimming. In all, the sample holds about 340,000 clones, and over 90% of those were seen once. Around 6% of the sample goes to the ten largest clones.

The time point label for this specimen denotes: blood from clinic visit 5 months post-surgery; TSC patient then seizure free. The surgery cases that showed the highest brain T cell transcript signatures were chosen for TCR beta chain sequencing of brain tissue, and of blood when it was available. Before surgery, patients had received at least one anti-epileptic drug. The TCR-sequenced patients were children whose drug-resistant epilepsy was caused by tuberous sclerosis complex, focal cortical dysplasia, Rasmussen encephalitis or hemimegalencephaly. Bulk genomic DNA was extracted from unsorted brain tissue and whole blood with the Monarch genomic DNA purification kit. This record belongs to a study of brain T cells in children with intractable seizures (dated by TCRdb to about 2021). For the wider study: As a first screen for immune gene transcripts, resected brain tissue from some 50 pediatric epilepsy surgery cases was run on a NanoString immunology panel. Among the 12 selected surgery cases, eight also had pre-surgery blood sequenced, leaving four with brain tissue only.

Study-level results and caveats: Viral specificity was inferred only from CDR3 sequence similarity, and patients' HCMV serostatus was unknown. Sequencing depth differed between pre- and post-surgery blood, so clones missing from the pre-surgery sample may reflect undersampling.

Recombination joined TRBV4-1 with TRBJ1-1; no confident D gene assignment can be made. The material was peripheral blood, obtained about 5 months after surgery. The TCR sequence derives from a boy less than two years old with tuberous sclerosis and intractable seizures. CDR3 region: CASSLTDYSEAFF. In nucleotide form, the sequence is TGCGCCAGCAGCCTTACGGACTATTCTGAAGCTTTCTTT.